The source of this TCR beta chain is a study of human T cells and chemical hapten exposure. This clonotype was seen a few times. TCRdb fed the RACE reads into MiXCR, producing one record per CDR3 protein. Of approximately 260,000 distinct CDR3 sequences in the sample, 7.5% to 10% are singletons; the top ten hold 2% to 2.5%. Time point defined: pre-sensitization, week 0. The treatment: therapeutic diphenylcyclopropenone sensitization with weekly scalp DPC. Germline V gene data show CDR1 as SQVTM and CDR2 as ANQGSEA. V lost 6 bases, J lost 3 bases, and 20 bases lay in between. The CDR3 loop spans 15 amino acids.

This TCR came from a woman aged 40 to 50 with alopecia areata. Some clones in this sample may be carry-over from other donors' samples. The sequences come from whole blood, collected in connection with sensitization to the hapten diphenylcyclopropenone (DPC). The chain joins TRBV29-1 to TRBJ1-1; no reliable D call. For the CDR3, the DNA is TGCAGCGTGGGTTCTAGAAATCGTTGGGACACTGAAGCTTTCTTT. Residues: CSVGSRNRWDTEAFF.